Included here is one T cell receptor beta chain sequence, with context. There are many counts of this clonotype. Its antigen remains undetermined. No per-base quality is available; no much larger clone lies one base away. TCRdb records Illumina HiSeq 1500 as the sequencer. TCRdb applied fastp at Q25 and MiXCR to the public reads, then kept only in-frame beta chains. Under each unique CDR3 protein, matching rows form one entry showing the most common genes and DNA. The sample contains more than 150,000 distinct CDR3 sequences, approximately 19% of them found a single time. The top ten clonotypes cover about 2.9% of the sample. This specimen belongs to a study of T cell repertoires in cytomegalovirus infection (dated by TCRdb to between 2019 and 2020). Notes on the research overall: The HLA type of each donor mattered for the analysis, because public TCR beta signatures pointed to carriage of CMV infection along with the matching HLA type. Here is what the overall study found, with its caveats: The ex vivo response was dominated by HLA-C-restricted CMV-specific TCR beta clonotypes, which also provided the single most frequent clonotype in two of eight donors. In both this cohort and an independent roughly 350-donor cohort, the cumulative frequency of public TCR beta family members distinguished carriers of CMV infection plus the relevant HLA type.

The CDR3 runs 14 residues from the cysteine to the phenylalanine. The entry retains the CDR3 DNA only, 42 bases that are in frame from base 1. V trim: 6 bases; J trim: 2 bases; unmatched bases: 7. CDR1 MNHNS and CDR2 SASEGT are derived from the germline V gene. This chain joins TRBV6-1 to TRBJ2-7, with 7 bases in between that match TRBD1. This receptor was identified in a human donor in good health (CMV status not recorded). Some clones in this sample may be carry-over from other donors' samples. The sequenced sample was PBMCs. The sequenced DNA is TGTGCCAGCAGGCCGGACAGGTTCCCCTACGAGCAGTACTTC. Translated, it gives CASRPDRFPYEQYF.